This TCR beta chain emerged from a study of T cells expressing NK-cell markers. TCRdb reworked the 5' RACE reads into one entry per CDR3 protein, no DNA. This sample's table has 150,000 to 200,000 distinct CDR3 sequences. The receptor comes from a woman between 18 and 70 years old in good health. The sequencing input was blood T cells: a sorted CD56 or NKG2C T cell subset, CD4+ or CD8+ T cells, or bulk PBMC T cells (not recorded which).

CDR3 in amino acids: CASSLGGRVNNEQFF. J is TRBJ2-1 and V is TRBV7-9; TCRdb reports TRBD2, a call that lacks DNA to check it against. The germline V gene encodes CDR1 SEHNR and CDR2 FQNEAQ (reference sequence). The CDR3 has 15 amino acids.